This TCR beta chain was obtained from a study of beta chain features in type 1 diabetes. Study overall: When patients were set against healthy donors, age, gender and cell yields were similar. Study-level results: Shorter TCRB CDR3s, moderately but significantly so, were found in Type 1 diabetes patients in all four CD4+ subsets. Shorter templates might be favored by PCR, and equally so in patients and in controls.

To note about this clone: Its matching antigen is unknown.

The authors sorted CD4+ naive, central memory, regulatory and stem cell-like memory cells via CD45RO/CCR7/CD25/CD127/CD95/CD27. Populations obtained by sorting all exceeded 95% purity. The germline V gene has CDR1 MNHEY and CDR2 SVGAGI. J lost 0 bases, V lost 6 bases, and 5 bases had no gene match. The CDR3 extends over 15 amino acids. The sequenced template was cDNA made from the entire isolated RNA. Sequenced by immunoSEQ multiplex PCR; TCRdb stores in-frame clones only, minus some. The data hold approximately 730,000 clones, with roughly an eighth observed a single time. Specimen: naive CD4+ T cells from blood. The receptor comes from a man aged 18 to 35 with type 1 diabetes. The chain employs TRBV6-5 and TRBJ2-4; 7 nucleotides agree with TRBD1. The CDR3 DNA is TGTGCCAGCAGCCCGGACAGGTTAGCCAAAAACATTCAGTACTTC. Translation gives CASSPDRLAKNIQYF.